This TCR beta chain originates from a study of cytomegalovirus exposure and HLA in healthy donors. General study findings and limits: In an earlier analysis, in under 700 donors, most V segments appeared productive either ~90% or ~30% of the time.

Germline V gene lookup returns CDR1 MNHNS and CDR2 SASEGT. V was clipped by 6 bases and J by 3 bases, with 11 bases between them. The CDR3 covers 13 residues. Primers: 60 Vbeta forward and 13 Jbeta reverse. Generated by immunoSEQ multiplex PCR, the TCRdb table keeps only in-frame clones and is missing some. This sample has around 150,000 clones, with 82% found just once. A word on this clone: Its target is unknown. This sample includes further DNA sequences coding for the same CDR3.

The receptor comes from a woman aged 50 to 60 in good health and CMV-seropositive. Sequenced sample: PBMCs. The V and J genes are TRBV6-1 and TRBJ1-1, with D perhaps TRBD1 (5 bases). The CDR3, as DNA: TGTGCCAGCAGCTGGGGAGGGGACACTGAAGCTTTCTTT. It yields the protein CASSWGGDTEAFF.